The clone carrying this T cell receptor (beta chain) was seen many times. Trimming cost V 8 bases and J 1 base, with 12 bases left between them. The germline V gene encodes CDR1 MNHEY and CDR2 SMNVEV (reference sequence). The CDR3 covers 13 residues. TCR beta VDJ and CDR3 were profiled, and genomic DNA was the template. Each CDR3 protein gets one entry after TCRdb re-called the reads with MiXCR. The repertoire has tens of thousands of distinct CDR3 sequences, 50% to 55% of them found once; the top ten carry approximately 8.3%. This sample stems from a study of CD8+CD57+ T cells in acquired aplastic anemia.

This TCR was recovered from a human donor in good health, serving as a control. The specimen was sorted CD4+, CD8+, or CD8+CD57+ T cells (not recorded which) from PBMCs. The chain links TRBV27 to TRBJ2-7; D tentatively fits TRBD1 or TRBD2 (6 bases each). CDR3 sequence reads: CASGLGGSYEQYF. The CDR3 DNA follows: TGTGCCAGCGGCCTAGGGGGGTCCTACGAGCAGTACTTC.